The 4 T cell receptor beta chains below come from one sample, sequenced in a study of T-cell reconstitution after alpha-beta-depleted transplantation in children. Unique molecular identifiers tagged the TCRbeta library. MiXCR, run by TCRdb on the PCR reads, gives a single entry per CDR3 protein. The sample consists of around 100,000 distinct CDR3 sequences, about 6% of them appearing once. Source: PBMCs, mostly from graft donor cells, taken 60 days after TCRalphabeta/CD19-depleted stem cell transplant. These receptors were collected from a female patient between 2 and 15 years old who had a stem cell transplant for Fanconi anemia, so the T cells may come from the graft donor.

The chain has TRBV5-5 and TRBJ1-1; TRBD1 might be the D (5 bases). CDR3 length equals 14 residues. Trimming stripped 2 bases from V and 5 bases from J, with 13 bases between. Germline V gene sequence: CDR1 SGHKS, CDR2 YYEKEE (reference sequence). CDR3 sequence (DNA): TGTGCCAGCAGCTTAAGGGGTATCAAGACTGAAGCTTTCTTT. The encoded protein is CASSLRGIKTEAFF. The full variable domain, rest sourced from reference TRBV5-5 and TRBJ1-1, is DAGVTQSPTHLIKTRGQQVTLRCSPISGHKSVSWYQQVLGQGPQFIFQYYEKEERGRGNFPDRFSARQFPNYSSELNVNALLLGDSALYLCASSLRGIKTEAFFGQGTRLTVV.

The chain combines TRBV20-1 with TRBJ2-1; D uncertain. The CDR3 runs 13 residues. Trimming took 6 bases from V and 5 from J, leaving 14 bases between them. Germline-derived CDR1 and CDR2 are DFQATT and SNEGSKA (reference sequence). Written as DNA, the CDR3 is TGCAGTGCCCCCCGGTGGGGTGACAATGAGCAGTTCTTC. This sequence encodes CSAPRWGDNEQFF.

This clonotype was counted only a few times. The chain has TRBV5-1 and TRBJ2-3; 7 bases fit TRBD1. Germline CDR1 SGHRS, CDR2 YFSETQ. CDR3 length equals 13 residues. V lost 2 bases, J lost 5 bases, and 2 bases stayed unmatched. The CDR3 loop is CASSLRGRDTQYF. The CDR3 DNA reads TGCGCCAGCAGCTTAAGGGGGCGAGATACGCAGTATTTT.

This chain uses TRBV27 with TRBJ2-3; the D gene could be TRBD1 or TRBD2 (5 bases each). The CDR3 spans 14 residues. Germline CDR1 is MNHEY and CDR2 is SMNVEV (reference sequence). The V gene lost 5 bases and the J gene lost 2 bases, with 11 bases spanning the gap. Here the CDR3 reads CASSRGRVTDTQYF. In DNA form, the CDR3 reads TGTGCCAGCAGTCGGGGCAGGGTCACAGATACGCAGTATTTT.